What follows is one T cell receptor (beta chain) and its context. Antigen unknown. The data were taken from a study of cytomegalovirus exposure and HLA in healthy donors. The CDR3 spans 14 residues. The germline V gene encodes CDR1 SGDLS and CDR2 YYNGEE. The trim removed 4 bases at V and 9 bases at J, leaving 10 bases unmatched. Study conclusions and caveats: TCR beta V- and J-gene trimming was later associated with a missense DCLRE1C variant.

The primer mix had 60 Vbeta and 13 Jbeta primers. The repertoire was sequenced with immunoSEQ multiplex PCR; TCRdb's copy has only in-frame clones and lacks some. The sample yields 150,000 to 200,000 clones, approximately 88% seen once. Source material: PBMCs. This TCR was sampled from a boy between 10 and 17 years old in good health and CMV-seronegative. This chain joins TRBV9 and TRBJ1-1; 9 bases fit TRBD1. In nucleotides, the CDR3 is TGTGCCAGCAGCCTCAGACCACAGGGGGCAAAAGCTTTCTTT. Encoded protein: CASSLRPQGAKAFF.